This T cell receptor (beta chain) stems from a study of breast tumors, draining lymph nodes, adjacent tissues. Whole-study results and caveats: Luminal-like breast cancer showed significantly higher tumor–nontumor repertoire similarity than basal-like. The data were judged consistent with most tumor T cells coming from lymph node and expanding in tumor. Tumor TCR diversity was below lymph nodes but above nontumor tissue.

TCRdb reanalysed the multiplex PCR reads using MiXCR and keeps one entry per CDR3 protein. The sample has some 150,000 distinct CDR3 sequences, approximately 20% seen once; the top ten hold just over 2.5%. Axillary draining lymph nodes of breast cancer patients supplied the node samples. This clonotype was seen repeatedly, ten times or more. Its antigen is still unknown. Specimen: axillary lymph node tissue. This receptor was identified in a female donor with breast cancer. Some clones in this sample may be carry-over from other donors' samples.

As DNA, the CDR3 is TGTGCCAGCAGTAAACAATTGGCGGCTAGCGGGTTCGGGGAGCTGTTTTTT. This codes for CASSKQLAASGFGELFF. The chain uses TRBV6-6 and TRBJ2-2; 8 bases line up with TRBD2. The CDR3 has 17 amino acids. From germline, CDR1 is MNHNY and CDR2 SVGAGI (reference sequence). The J segment lost 7 bases and the V segment lost 5 bases, leaving 15 bases of the junction unmatched.